The rows below give T cell receptor beta chains drawn from one sample of a study of blood T cell repertoires in COVID-19. Assay: immunoSEQ multiplex PCR; the TCRdb copy retains only in-frame clones and omits some. The sample holds fewer than 200,000 clones, more than 80% seen once. Sequencing was performed on peripheral blood. The receptors here all came from a woman aged 55-70 years with acute or convalescent COVID-19. CDR3s include the opening cysteine and the closing phenylalanine or tryptophan. Each record gives: J gene, V gene, D gene, clone size, CDR3 DNA, CDR3 protein. A D gene is named only where the DNA matches it firmly. Clone size is stated in some rows and not others, as once, few, many or a class when expanded.

>TRBJ1-1|TRBV14|NA|NA
TGTGCCAGCAGCCAAGATCGGCCGCAGAGGAGGGCTTTCTTT
CASSQDRPQRRAFF
>TRBJ1-2|TRBV5-8|NA|NA
TGTAGAACTTATGGCTACACCTTC
CRTYGYTF
>TRBJ1-5|TRBV10-2|NA|few
TGCGCCAGCGGAGGCCAGGATCGCAATCAGCCCCAGCATTTT
CASGGQDRNQPQHF
>TRBJ1-4|TRBV11-3|TRBD1|NA
TGTGCCAGCAGCTTAGGTCAACAGGGGATAAATGAAAAACTGTTTTTT
CASSLGQQGINEKLFF
>TRBJ1-1|TRBV18|NA|NA
TGTGCCAGCTCACCGGCGACAGGATTGAACACTGAAGCTTTCTTT
CASSPATGLNTEAFF
>TRBJ2-2|TRBV7-9|TRBD2|NA
TGTGCCAGCAGCCCCGGGACTAGGGGCGGGGAGCTGTTTTTT
CASSPGTRGGELFF
>TRBJ1-5|TRBV6-5|NA|NA
TGTGCCAGCAGTTACTCCCTGGACAAAGATCAGCCCCAGCATTTT
CASSYSLDKDQPQHF
>TRBJ2-3|TRBV6-5|TRBD1|once
TGTGCCAGCAGTTCCCGGGACAGGGGTTACACAGATACGCAGTATTTT
CASSSRDRGYTDTQYF
>TRBJ2-5|TRBV19|TRBD1|NA
TGTGCCAGTACACCAGGGGGCCTTGAGACCCAGTACTTC
CASTPGGLETQYF
>TRBJ1-5|TRBV7-9|NA|NA
TGTGCCAGCAGCTTAGCGTTAAATCAGCCCCAGCATTTT
CASSLALNQPQHF
>TRBJ1-2|TRBV7-9|TRBD1|NA
TGTGCCAGCAGCTTAGAGACAGGGCTTGGGGGCTACACCTTC
CASSLETGLGGYTF
>TRBJ2-3|TRBV5-6|TRBD1|NA
TGTGCCAGCAGCGGACAGGGTGGCGCAGATACGCAGTATTTT
CASSGQGGADTQYF
>TRBJ2-7|TRBV19|NA|NA
TGTGCCAGTAGTCCCGACGGACAGCGATACGAGCAGTACTTC
CASSPDGQRYEQYF
>TRBJ2-6|TRBV19|NA|NA
TGTGCCAGTAGTCCCCGACTCTCTGGGGCCAACGTCCTGACTTTC
CASSPRLSGANVLTF
>TRBJ1-3|TRBV3-1/TRBV3-2|NA|NA
TGTGCCAGCAGCCGGGAGATGGATGGAAACACCATATATTTT
CASSREMDGNTIYF
>TRBJ1-3|TRBV21-1|NA|NA
TGTGCCAGCAGCAAAGGAGACAGGGCCTCCTCTGGAAACACCATATATTTT
CASSKGDRASSGNTIYF
>TRBJ2-7|TRBV12-3/TRBV12-4|NA|NA
TGTGCCAGCAGTTTACGACTAAGTAACGAGCAGTACTTC
CASSLRLSNEQYF
>TRBJ2-2|TRBV9|TRBD1|NA
TGTGCCAGCAGCCACATTAGGGCCACAGGGGTGATTCATAACACCGGGGAGCTGTTTTTT
CASSHIRATGVIHNTGELFF
>TRBJ1-2|TRBV27|NA|NA
TGTGCCAGCAGCCAAAATCTCCAGGGATCTGGCTACACCTTC
CASSQNLQGSGYTF
>TRBJ1-1|TRBV27|NA|NA
TGTGCCAGCAGTTTATCGAGAACCCGACGGGAGAACACTGAAGCTTTCTTT
CASSLSRTRRENTEAFF
>TRBJ1-1|TRBV6-5|TRBD1|NA
TGTGCCAGCAGAATCGGACAGGGGACTGAAGCTTTCTTT
CASRIGQGTEAFF
>TRBJ1-3|TRBV19|NA|NA
TGTGCCAGTAGTCCAGCCGGTACAGGGCTATCAAGTCGCCTTGGAAACACCATATATTTT
CASSPAGTGLSSRLGNTIYF
>TRBJ1-1|TRBV11-3|NA|NA
TGTGCCAGCAGCTTAGGATCCGGGTCTGAAGCTTTCTTT
CASSLGSGSEAFF
>TRBJ2-7|TRBV6-5|NA|NA
TGTGCCAGCAGTTACAACCCGGGTGGGGGAGGCAACGAGCAGTACTTC
CASSYNPGGGGNEQYF
>TRBJ2-1|TRBV11-1|TRBD1|NA
TGTGCCAGCAGCCGAGGGACAGGGGATACCAATGAGCAGTTCTTC
CASSRGTGDTNEQFF
>TRBJ1-1|TRBV5-1|TRBD1|NA
TGCGCCAGCAGCTTCGGGACAGGGGTCACTGAAGCTTTCTTT
CASSFGTGVTEAFF
>TRBJ2-2|TRBV5-5|TRBD1|NA
TGTGCCAGCAGCCGCACTCCGGGACAGGAAAGGACCGGGGAGCTGTTTTTT
CASSRTPGQERTGELFF
>TRBJ2-3|TRBV18|TRBD2|NA
TGTGCCAGCTCACCACTTGTGGGAGGGCCCACAGATACGCAGTATTTT
CASSPLVGGPTDTQYF
>TRBJ2-3|TRBV15|NA|NA
TGTGCCACCAGCGCCTCGGGAGCCACAGATACGCAGTATTTT
CATSASGATDTQYF
>TRBJ2-5|TRBV11-3|NA|once
TGTGCCAGCAGCGTGGACAGTCGACAAGAGACCCAGTACTTC
CASSVDSRQETQYF
>TRBJ1-2|TRBV6-6|NA|NA
TGTGCCAGCAGGGAAACTAGGACAGCTACTAACTATGGCTACACCTTC
CASRETRTATNYGYTF
>TRBJ1-3|TRBV18|NA|NA
TGTGCCAGCTCACCAGAACAACAGGTTTTTGGAAACACCATATATTTT
CASSPEQQVFGNTIYF
>TRBJ1-4|TRBV3-1/TRBV3-2|TRBD1|NA
TGTGCCAGCAGCCAGGAGGGACAGGGGAGAGAAAAACTGTTTTTT
CASSQEGQGREKLFF
>TRBJ1-1|TRBV6-5|NA|few
TGTGCCAGCCGAATACAGGGTAACACTGAAGCTTTCTTT
CASRIQGNTEAFF
>TRBJ2-1|TRBV3-1/TRBV3-2|TRBD2|NA
TGTGCCAGCAGCCTCAGCGGGACCTACAATGAGCAGTTCTTC
CASSLSGTYNEQFF
>TRBJ1-4|TRBV28|TRBD1|NA
TGTGCCAGCAGTTTATCCGGGACAGGGGGCGAAAAACTGTTTTTT
CASSLSGTGGEKLFF
>TRBJ2-5|TRBV2|TRBD1|once
TGTGCCAGCAGTGACCGGACAGGGCAGGGGACCCAGTACTTC
CASSDRTGQGTQYF
>TRBJ1-1|TRBV4-1|NA|NA
TGCGCCAGCAGCCAAGATCCAGGGGCCTCTGAAGCTTTCTTT
CASSQDPGASEAFF
>TRBJ2-3|TRBV25-1|NA|NA
TGTGCCAGCAGCCTCCCTTACGGAGATACGCAGTATTTT
CASSLPYGDTQYF